The source of this T cell receptor (beta chain) is a study of identical twins. Study outcomes and limitations: There was an excess of low generation probability in the out-of-frame alpha sequences that twins shared.

Germline-derived CDR1 and CDR2 are MNHNS and SASEGT. V was clipped by 3 bases and J by 7 bases; unmatched bases: 1. This CDR3 has 13 amino acids. MiXCR was run by TCRdb on the 5' RACE reads, yielding one entry per CDR3 protein. The sample consists of hundreds of thousands of distinct CDR3 sequences, around 22% of them appearing once. Notes on this clonotype: Its antigen remains unidentified.

These sequences were also reported in another study, on yellow fever vaccine responses in identical twins.

The chain combines TRBV6-1 with TRBJ1-2, with 11 bases lining up with TRBD1. The source is a woman aged 18-30 years in good health. Source material: CD4+ T cells sorted from blood. CDR3 sequence reads: CASSDGTGGGYTF. DNA of the CDR3: TGTGCCAGCAGTGACGGGACAGGGGGTGGCTACACCTTC.